These 13 T cell receptor beta chains share one sample of origin, sequenced in a study of blood T cell repertoires in COVID-19. The protocol was immunoSEQ multiplex PCR, while the TCRdb copy is restricted to in-frame clones and leaves out a portion. The data show over 110,000 clones, approximately 88% seen once. Sequencing was carried out using peripheral blood. These TCRs come from a human donor in a cohort sampled during active COVID-19.

The V and J genes are TRBV10-3 and TRBJ1-2; 8 bases align to TRBD1. Germline V gene sequence: CDR1 ENHRY, CDR2 SYGVKD. The CDR3 has 12 residues. Losses at the gene ends were 4 bases for V and 7 bases for J; bases not matched to a gene: 2. The CDR3 region is CAISGDRGGYTF. The CDR3 region has the DNA TGTGCCATCAGTGGAGACAGGGGTGGCTACACCTTC.

V usage is TRBV30 and J usage is TRBJ1-6; D possibly corresponds to TRBD1 (6 bases). The CDR3 runs to 13 residues. Per the germline V gene, CDR1 is GTSNPN and CDR2 is SVGIG (reference sequence). Trimming took off 2 bases at V and 9 bases at J, with 11 bases between the two ends. CDR3 residues: CAWSKQGSSPLHF. The CDR3, as DNA: TGTGCCTGGAGTAAACAGGGATCTTCACCCCTCCACTTT.

V usage is TRBV29-1 and J usage is TRBJ2-4; D is possibly TRBD1 (5 bases). Germline-derived CDR1 and CDR2 are SQVTM and ANQGSEA. The V end lost 4 bases, the J end lost 4 bases, and 8 bases lay between the germline ends. The CDR3 is 12 residues long. The CDR3 is CSVGQKKNIQYF. The CDR3 DNA is TGCAGCGTTGGACAGAAAAAAAACATTCAGTACTTC.

The chain links TRBV4-3 to TRBJ2-7, with 10 bases lining up with TRBD2. Losses at the gene ends were 5 bases for V and 6 bases for J; bases not matched to a gene: 10. Per germline, CDR1 LGHNA and CDR2 YSLEER. The CDR3 length is 15 residues. The CDR3: CASSEGLAGAFEQYF. The CDR3 DNA follows: TGCGCCAGCAGCGAAGGCCTAGCGGGGGCTTTCGAGCAGTACTTC.

This clone was counted a single time. The rearrangement joins TRBV7-3 to TRBJ2-6; 7 bases map to TRBD2. The ends lost 5 bases at V and 0 bases at J; junction bases unmatched: 10. CDR3 length: 18 amino acids. Germline V gene sequence: CDR1 SGHTA, CDR2 FQGTGA. The CDR3 DNA reads TGTGCCAGCAGCGACAGACCAGCGGGGATCTCTGGGGCCAACGTCCTGACTTTC. It yields the protein CASSDRPAGISGANVLTF. Full variable domain (rest looked up from reference TRBV7-3 and TRBJ2-6): GAGVSQTPSNKVTEKGKYVELRCDPISGHTALYWYRQSLGQGPEFLIYFQGTGAADDSGLPNDRFFAVRPEGSVSTLKIQRTERGDSAVYLCASSDRPAGISGANVLTFGAGSRLTVL.

The chain combines TRBV10-1 with TRBJ2-2; TRBD2 is a possible D gene (7 bases). The length of the CDR3 is 18 residues. CDR1 WNHNN and CDR2 SYGVQD come from the germline V gene (reference sequence). Between the trimmed V and J ends, which lost 0 bases and 4 bases, there was a span of 18 bases. The CDR3 DNA reads as TGCGCCAGCAGTGAGTCATTTAGACGGGGGGCGGGCACCGGGGAGCTGTTTTTT. Its translation: CASSESFRRGAGTGELFF.

V gene TRBV7-5 combines with J gene TRBJ1-6. TRBV7-5 is termed a pseudogene. The CDR3 runs to 16 residues. In nucleotides, the CDR3 is TGTGCCAGAGTCTCTAGTCTTAGCTCCTATAATTCACCCCTCCACTTT. Encoded protein: CARVSSLSSYNSPLHF.

This clone was seen a handful of times. CDR3 residues: CASSPRTTLGRDYGYTF. The CDR3 DNA reads TGTGCCAGCAGCCCGAGGACTACTCTAGGAAGGGACTATGGCTACACCTTC. The J gene is TRBJ1-2, the V gene TRBV7-9; no clear D gene. The CDR3 consists of 17 residues. Germline V CDR1 and CDR2: SEHNR, FQNEAQ (reference sequence). V dropped 5 bases and J dropped 3 bases, with 22 bases sitting between them.

The chain combines TRBV19 with TRBJ1-2; a weak D match, TRBD1 (6 bases). V lost 7 bases to trimming and J lost 8 bases, with 23 bases between them. The CDR3 loop spans 15 amino acids. Germline CDR1 LNHDA, CDR2 SQIVND (reference sequence). The CDR3 DNA reads TGTGCCAGTACCCAGGGGTCGGGGCTACCGTGGGGCTACACCTTC. Protein sequence: CASTQGSGLPWGYTF.

This clone was recorded only once. The chain couples TRBV9 to TRBJ1-2; no reliable D call. Trimming took 0 bases from V and 0 from J, leaving 12 bases between them. The CDR3 is made up of 16 amino acids. CDR1 and CDR2 (germline): SGDLS, YYNGEE. CDR3 sequence reads: CASSVAGEGANYGYTF. The CDR3 DNA sequence: TGTGCCAGCAGCGTAGCCGGAGAGGGCGCTAACTATGGCTACACCTTC.

The chain is built from TRBV30 and TRBJ1-3; D is ambiguous. The CDR3 extends over 12 amino acids. Germline V lookup: CDR1 GTSNPN, CDR2 SVGIG (reference sequence). V shed 4 bases and J shed 4 bases, with 8 bases lying between them. The DNA of the CDR3 is TGTGCCTGGACTCCGGGGGGAAACACCATATATTTT. This translates into CAWTPGGNTIYF.

This clone was seen a few times. This rearrangement joins TRBV4-1 to TRBJ1-3; D remains unclear. The CDR3 loop spans 16 amino acids. Deletions cut 0 bases from V and 0 bases from J, with 9 bases between. Germline V lookup: CDR1 MGHRA, CDR2 YSYEKL. The CDR3 DNA reads as TGCGCCAGCAGCCAAGAGTTGTCAGTCTCTGGAAACACCATATATTTT. Translated: CASSQELSVSGNTIYF.

The V call is TRBV7-9, the J call TRBJ2-3; 10 positions agree with TRBD2. Germline V gives CDR1 SEHNR, CDR2 FQNEAQ (reference sequence). Trimming removed 2 bases from V and 2 bases from J; junction bases left unmatched: 7. The CDR3 runs to 17 residues. CDR3 nucleotides: TGTGCCAGCAGCTTATCCCGGACTAGCGGTTTCACAGATACGCAGTATTTT. As protein: CASSLSRTSGFTDTQYF.